These 3 T cell receptor beta chains originate from one sample sequenced in a study of T cell responses to AZD1222 COVID-19 vaccine. Clones were sequenced by immunoSEQ multiplex PCR, and TCRdb holds only the in-frame ones, with some missing. Of roughly 90,000 clones listed, over 80% are singletons. The specimen comprised peripheral blood, sampled on day 0 of MenACWY control vaccination. Receptors were obtained from an adult in good health.

In its sample, this clone was seen a few times. The chain combines TRBV10-3 with TRBJ1-2; D perhaps matches TRBD1 (5 bases). From germline, CDR1 is ENHRY and CDR2 SYGVKD. Trimming took 2 bases from V and 5 from J, leaving 6 bases between them. There are 12 residues in the CDR3. As DNA, the CDR3 is TGTGCCATCAGTGAGGACAGTTATGGCTACACCTTC. Its translation: CAISEDSYGYTF.

J is TRBJ2-7 and V is TRBV7-9; 12 bases map to TRBD2. Germline assignment: CDR1 SEHNR and CDR2 FQNEAQ (reference sequence). The CDR3 runs to 15 residues. V lost 5 bases, J lost 3 bases, and 5 bases stayed unmatched. The CDR3 coding sequence is TGTGCCAGCAGCCAAGTGGGACTAGCGGGCTACGAGCAGTACTTC. Translation: CASSQVGLAGYEQYF.

This rearrangement joins TRBV27 to TRBJ2-3; D remains ambiguous. The germline V gene has CDR1 MNHEY and CDR2 SMNVEV (reference sequence). The CDR3 contains 13 residues. The germline V and J ends were trimmed by 7 bases and 0 bases, with 8 bases remaining between them. The CDR3 loop is CASTQISTDTQYF. The CDR3 DNA sequence: TGTGCCAGCACTCAGATTAGCACAGATACGCAGTATTTT.